The 24 T cell receptor beta chains below come from one sample, sequenced in a study of T-cell reconstitution after alpha-beta-depleted transplantation in children. Using unique molecular identifiers, the investigators prepared the TCRbeta library. TCRdb re-derived calls from the PCR reads in MiXCR, one entry per CDR3 protein. Of 100,000 to 120,000 distinct CDR3 sequences listed, over 9% are singletons. This specimen was PBMCs from the stem cell graft donor, taken from the stem cell graft. The source of these receptors is a human donor who donated a stem cell graft to a child with acute lymphoblastic leukemia.

In regard to this clonotype: The junction and the germline gene differ at one end; a read error may be behind it. The rearrangement joins TRBV4-2 to TRBJ2-2; the match to TRBD2 covers 8 bases. Germline-derived CDR1 and CDR2 are LGHNA and YNFKEQ. This CDR3 contains 17 residues. CDR3 in amino acids: CASSPRLARALTGELFF. The CDR3 DNA sequence: TGTGCCAGCAGCCCTCGACTAGCGCGGGCTCTAACCGGGGAGCTGTTTTTC.

This clonotype was picked up many times. The chain recombines TRBV5-1 with TRBJ2-3, with TRBD1 identical over 8 bases. V lost 4 bases, J lost 2 bases, and 9 bases stayed unmatched. The CDR3 has 16 amino acids. The germline gives CDR1 SGHRS, CDR2 YFSETQ. The CDR3 DNA is TGCGCCAGCAGCCGACAGGGACAGGTTTACACAGATACGCAGTATTTT. As protein: CASSRQGQVYTDTQYF.

Many counts were recorded for this clonotype. CDR3 coding DNA: TGTGCCAGCAGTACGGACACTGGGGCTTTCTTT. Translated, it gives CASSTDTGAFF. The rearrangement uses TRBV12-3 or TRBV12-4 and TRBJ1-1, with a tentative D call TRBD1 (5 bases). The V end was cut by 5 bases, the J end by 11 bases, with 12 bases between. There are 11 residues in the CDR3.

This clonotype was seen many times. The chain combines TRBV7-2 with TRBJ2-3, with TRBD1 matching 10 bases. The trim removed 3 bases at V and 9 bases at J, leaving 0 bases unmatched. Germline loops: CDR1 SGHTA, CDR2 FQGNSA. The CDR3 is 12 residues long. DNA of the CDR3: TGTGCCAGCAGCTTGGACAGGGGGACGCAGTATTTT. Translated: CASSLDRGTQYF.

This clonotype was counted at least ten times. The genes are TRBV21-1 and TRBJ2-1; the D call TRBD2 from the table was never checked on the DNA. TRBV21-1 has pseudogene status. CDR3 length equals 15 residues. The DNA for the CDR3 is TGTGCCAGCAGCAGGGAGGCTGTCAAGTACAATGAGCAGTTCTTC. Residues: CASSREAVKYNEQFF.

This clonotype came up many times. The V gene is TRBV5-1, the J gene TRBJ2-1; 9 bases are a match to TRBD1. Trimming removed 4 bases from V and 5 bases from J; junction bases left unmatched: 7. Looked up from germline, CDR1 is SGHRS and CDR2 is YFSETQ. The CDR3 consists of 15 residues. The CDR3 DNA is TGCGCCAGCAGCCCGGGACAGGGACTAAACAATGAGCAGTTCTTC. Translated: CASSPGQGLNNEQFF.

This clonotype has at least ten counts. The chain uses TRBV6-2 or TRBV6-3 and TRBJ2-3, with 7 bases lining up with TRBD2. Germline CDR1 reads MNHEY; CDR2 reads SVGEGT. V trimming: 0 bases; J trimming: 6 bases; junction bases outside the gene matches: 9. CDR3 length: 16 amino acids. CDR3 amino acids: CASSYSGGRTSDTQYF. The CDR3 nucleotides read TGTGCCAGCAGTTACTCCGGCGGGAGAACATCGGATACGCAGTATTTT.

There are many counts of this clonotype. The rearrangement joins TRBV12-3 or TRBV12-4 to TRBJ1-2; D is ambiguous. This CDR3 has 14 residues. V lost 2 bases to trimming and J lost 5 bases, with 12 bases between them. The CDR3 loop reads CASSLQENLYGYTF. DNA of the CDR3: TGTGCCAGCAGTTTACAGGAAAATCTGTATGGCTACACCTTC.

At least ten counts were recorded for this clonotype. The chain has TRBV12-3 or TRBV12-4 and TRBJ1-5; maybe TRBD1 (6 bases). The CDR3 runs 15 residues. Trimming left V 3 bases short and J 9 bases short, with 18 bases between. The CDR3 coding sequence is TGTGCCAGCAGTTTCGGCCGACAGGCCTCGGGGCCCCAGCATTTT. Encoded protein: CASSFGRQASGPQHF.

This clonotype was detected ten times or more. The chain carries TRBV20-1 and TRBJ1-1; no clear D gene. V was cut by 5 bases and J by 1 base, with 23 bases left in between. The germline V gene has CDR1 DFQATT and CDR2 SNEGSKA (reference sequence). The CDR3 runs 17 residues. CDR3 protein: CSAPGRDHPEGNTEAFF. CDR3 DNA sequence: TGCAGTGCTCCAGGCCGAGACCACCCAGAAGGGAACACTGAAGCTTTCTTT.

This clonotype was observed at least ten times. The gene calls are TRBV5-1 and TRBJ1-1; 9 bases are a match to TRBD1. Per the germline V gene, CDR1 is SGHRS and CDR2 is YFSETQ. The CDR3 is 14 residues long. Trimming cost V 7 bases and J 5 bases; bases outside gene matches: 9. The CDR3 sequence: CASRTGVSSTEAFF. For the CDR3, the DNA is TGCGCCAGCCGGACAGGGGTATCTTCTACTGAAGCTTTCTTT.

Many counts were recorded for this clonotype. The rearrangement uses TRBV11-2 and TRBJ1-2; D not resolved. The CDR3 contains 15 residues. Germline V gene data show CDR1 as SGHAT and CDR2 as FQNNGV. V was trimmed by 2 bases and J by 6 bases, leaving 16 bases between them. For the CDR3, the DNA is TGTGCCAGCAGCTTAACAACTTGGGTAGAGAATGGCTACACCTTC. Amino acid sequence: CASSLTTWVENGYTF.

This clonotype has at least ten counts. The rearrangement uses TRBV24-1 and TRBJ1-5; no clear D gene. Deletions cut 2 bases from V and 7 bases from J, with 8 bases between. Per the germline V gene, CDR1 is KGHDR and CDR2 is SFDVKD. This CDR3 is built from 13 residues. CDR3 nucleotides: TGTGCCACCAGTGATTGGGATGGCCAGCCCCAGCATTTT. Its translation is CATSDWDGQPQHF.

The sample holds many counts of this clonotype. This rearrangement joins TRBV29-1 to TRBJ2-3; 7 positions match TRBD1. V was clipped by 3 bases and J by 5 bases; unmatched bases: 8. This CDR3 has 14 amino acids. Germline CDR1 is SQVTM and CDR2 is ANQGSEA. CDR3 residues: CSVEVQGQQDTQYF. The CDR3, as DNA: TGCAGCGTTGAGGTACAGGGGCAACAAGATACGCAGTATTTT.

At least ten counts were recorded for this clonotype. CDR3: CASSYSGAATNEKLFF. In DNA form, the CDR3 reads TGCGCCAGCAGCTATTCAGGGGCAGCAACTAATGAAAAACTGTTTTTT. The genes are TRBV5-1 and TRBJ1-4, with D maybe TRBD1 (6 bases). The germline V gene encodes CDR1 SGHRS and CDR2 YFSETQ. The CDR3 loop spans 16 amino acids. Trimming left V 3 bases short and J 0 bases short, with 12 bases between. Looking up the rest from reference TRBV5-1 and TRBJ1-4 gives the full variable domain: KAGVTQTPRYLIKTRGQQVTLSCSPISGHRSVSWYQQTPGQGLQFLFEYFSETQRNKGNFPGRFSGRQFSNSRSEMNVSTLELGDSALYLCASSYSGAATNEKLFFGSGTQLSVL.

This clonotype has at least ten counts. This chain uses TRBV3-1 with TRBJ1-3, with 7 bases lining up with TRBD1. After removal of 1 base from V and 4 bases from J, the junction contained 7 bases not matched to a gene. Germline loops: CDR1 LGHDT, CDR2 YNNKEL (reference sequence). This CDR3 spans 16 amino acids. The CDR3 protein is CASSQGGTAKGNTIYF. As DNA, the CDR3 is TGTGCCAGCAGCCAAGGGGGGACAGCGAAGGGAAACACCATATATTTT.

The sample holds many counts of this clonotype. The genes are TRBV6-2 or TRBV6-3 and TRBJ2-7, with 12 bases aligning to TRBD2. From germline, CDR1 is MNHEY and CDR2 SVGEGT. The CDR3 totals 15 residues. V lost 5 bases to trimming and J lost 5 bases; unmatched junction nucleotides: 7. The CDR3 here is CASSALAGGPHEQYF. The DNA for the CDR3 is TGTGCCAGCAGTGCCCTAGCGGGGGGGCCCCACGAGCAGTACTTC.

In its sample, this clonotype was seen many times. The J gene is TRBJ2-3, the V gene TRBV7-6; possible D gene TRBD1, 5 bases. The V gene lost 1 base and the J gene lost 5 bases, with 19 bases spanning the gap. This CDR3 has 17 amino acids. Germline loops: CDR1 SGHVS, CDR2 FNYEAQ. As DNA, the CDR3 is TGTGCCAGCAGCTTAGACTACCAGTCCGCAGGGAAAGATACGCAGTATTTT. Translating gives CASSLDYQSAGKDTQYF. Drawing the rest from reference TRBV7-6 and TRBJ2-3, the complete variable domain is GAGVSQSPRYKVTKRGQDVALRCDPISGHVSLYWYRQALGQGPEFLTYFNYEAQQDKSGLPNDRFSAERPEGSISTLTIQRTEQRDSAMYRCASSLDYQSAGKDTQYFGPGTRLTVL.

The chain couples TRBV12-3 or TRBV12-4 to TRBJ2-7; D might be TRBD1 (5 bases). Trimming shortened V by 6 bases and J by 3 bases, and 18 bases separated the two germline ends. The CDR3 runs 15 residues. The CDR3 region is CASSHEGVFLYEQYF. DNA for the CDR3: TGTGCCAGCAGCCACGAAGGGGTCTTCCTCTACGAGCAGTACTTC.

This clonotype occurred many times. The chain joins TRBV3-1 to TRBJ2-3; D tentatively reads TRBD1 or TRBD2 (5 bases each). V was pared by 4 bases and J by 5 bases, with 22 bases between. This CDR3 spans 17 amino acids. The V gene's germline CDR1 is LGHDT and CDR2 YNNKEL (reference sequence). The CDR3 nucleotides are TGTGCCAGCAGCCCTCTGGCAGGGACCCCTGTGGGAGATACGCAGTATTTT. As protein: CASSPLAGTPVGDTQYF.

This clonotype was observed at least ten times. The rearrangement links TRBV5-5 to TRBJ2-5, with 9 bases fitting TRBD1. Germline V CDR1 and CDR2: SGHKS, YYEKEE (reference sequence). This CDR3 region has 15 residues. J lost 4 bases, V lost 0 bases, and 4 bases had no gene match. CDR3 protein: CASSLGQGGGETQYF. Written as DNA, the CDR3 is TGTGCCAGCAGCTTGGGACAGGGGGGAGGAGAGACCCAGTACTTC.

In this sample, this clonotype turned up many times. The chain couples TRBV10-3 to TRBJ2-3; TRBD2 matches at 10 bases. V was pared by 0 bases and J by 7 bases, with 7 bases of the junction left unmatched. Germline V gene sequence: CDR1 ENHRY, CDR2 SYGVKD. This CDR3 contains 16 residues. CDR3 nucleotides: TGTGCCATCAGTGAGTCGGGGTCTAGCGGGAGAAATACGCAGTATTTT. Its translation: CAISESGSSGRNTQYF.

Ten or more counts support this clonotype. This chain joins TRBV7-2 and TRBJ2-7, with D perhaps matching TRBD2 (6 bases). The CDR3 extends over 15 amino acids. The V and J ends lost 1 base and 1 base respectively, with 11 bases between them. Germline V gene data show CDR1 as SGHTA and CDR2 as FQGNSA. CDR3 sequence: CASSLEGGLSYEQYF. Written as DNA, the CDR3 is TGTGCCAGCAGCTTAGAGGGCGGACTATCCTACGAGCAGTACTTC.

As for this clonotype: A junction boundary mismatches the germline segment, possibly from a read error. The chain recombines TRBV5-1 with TRBJ2-1; 8 bases match TRBD2. CDR1 and CDR2 from the germline V gene are SGHRS and YFSETQ. CDR3 length equals 14 residues. CDR3 sequence reads: CSSSGTRVRNEQFF. DNA for the CDR3: TGCTCCAGCAGCGGGACTAGAGTTAGGAATGAGCAGTTCTTC.